Listed below are T cell receptor beta chains from one sample, sequenced in a study of identical twins. TCRdb re-called the 5' RACE reads through MiXCR, storing one row per CDR3 protein. Of roughly 1.6 million distinct CDR3 sequences listed, roughly a third are singletons. Sequenced: cord blood. These receptors originate from a newborn girl in good health. CDR3s include the opening cysteine and the closing phenylalanine or tryptophan. The D gene is left open where the match is weak. Only part of the rows carry a size: once, few, many, or a class if the clone is expanded.

>.|TRBV18|TRBJ2-4|.
CASSPPERLAKNIQYF
TGTGCCAGCTCACCACCGGAGCGGCTAGCCAAAAACATTCAGTACTTC
>.|TRBV20-1|TRBJ2-3|.
CSARASWMRADTDTQYF
TGCAGTGCTAGAGCGTCTTGGATGCGGGCGGATACAGATACGCAGTATTTT
>TRBD1|TRBV5-1|TRBJ2-7|few
CASSFRDSLSYNEQYF
TGCGCCAGCAGCTTCCGGGACAGCCTCTCCTACAATGAGCAGTACTTC
>.|TRBV29-1|TRBJ1-1|.
CSVAFGTDYTEAFF
TGCAGCGTTGCCTTCGGGACCGATTACACTGAAGCTTTCTTT
>TRBD1|TRBV4-2|TRBJ1-1|.
CASSQRTGFEAFF
TGTGCCAGCAGCCAAAGGACAGGGTTTGAAGCTTTCTTT
>TRBD2|TRBV20-1|TRBJ2-7|.
CSATNLAGVTSRDNEQYF
TGCAGTGCCACCAACCTAGCGGGGGTGACTTCACGGGACAATGAGCAGTACTTC
>.|TRBV5-1|TRBJ2-7|many
CASSVRTDFHEQYF
TGCGCCAGCAGCGTCAGGACAGACTTCCACGAGCAGTACTTC
>.|TRBV5-1|TRBJ2-3|.
CASRGEGTDTQYF
TGCGCCAGCAGGGGGGAGGGCACAGATACGCAGTATTTT
>TRBD2|TRBV6-5|TRBJ2-3|.
CASSYSKMTSGGWADTQYF
TGTGCCAGCAGTTACTCGAAGATGACTAGCGGGGGGTGGGCAGATACGCAGTATTTT
>.|TRBV5-1|TRBJ1-2|.
CASSLDGQSYGYTF
TGCGCCAGCAGCTTGGACGGGCAGTCCTATGGCTACACCTTC
>TRBD2|TRBV12-3/TRBV12-4|TRBJ2-5|.
CASSLRGLAGVNEQYF
TGTGCCAGCAGTTTACGGGGACTAGCGGGAGTCAATGAGCAGTACTTC
>.|TRBV5-1|TRBJ1-6|.
CASSEDTTELNSPLHF
TGCGCCAGCAGCGAGGACACGACAGAACTCAATTCACCCCTCCACTTT
>.|TRBV13|TRBJ2-7|.
CASSSLARHYNEQYF
TGTGCCAGCAGCTCCCTAGCGAGACACTACAATGAGCAGTACTTC
>.|TRBV12-3/TRBV12-4|TRBJ1-2|many
CASSFARGYGYTF
TGTGCCAGCAGTTTTGCCAGGGGCTATGGCTACACCTTC
>.|TRBV5-4|TRBJ2-3|few
CASSLEMWGTDTQYF
TGTGCCAGCAGCTTGGAAATGTGGGGCACAGATACGCAGTATTTT
>.|TRBV10-3|TRBJ2-2|.
CAISEERSTGELFF
TGTGCCATCAGTGAGGAGCGGAGCACCGGGGAGCTGTTTTTT
>.|TRBV3-1|TRBJ1-2|few
CASSQVGGRSHGYTF
TGTGCCAGCAGCCAAGTGGGGGGCCGGTCTCATGGCTACACCTTC
>.|TRBV9|TRBJ1-4|.
CASSVEGGKKEKLFF
TGTGCCAGCAGCGTAGAGGGGGGCAAAAAGGAAAAACTGTTTTTT
>TRBD2|TRBV20-1|TRBJ2-5|few
CSARVFKTSGGEETQYF
TGCAGTGCTAGAGTCTTCAAGACTAGCGGGGGGGAAGAGACCCAGTACTTC
>TRBD1|TRBV15|TRBJ2-7|.
CATSLQGDEQYF
TGTGCCACCAGCTTACAGGGGGACGAGCAGTACTTC
>TRBD2|TRBV9|TRBJ2-1|.
CASSLRGLVKDNEQFF
TGTGCCAGCAGCCTAAGGGGACTAGTTAAGGACAATGAGCAGTTCTTC
>.|TRBV30|TRBJ2-5|.
CAWSWGNEQYF
TGTGCCTGGAGTTGGGGCAATGAGCAGTACTTC
>.|TRBV20-1|TRBJ1-2|few
CSARDAIRSYGYTF
TGCAGTGCTAGAGATGCCATTCGGAGCTATGGCTACACCTTC
>TRBD2|TRBV6-6|TRBJ2-7|few
CASSHPGLGTYEQYF
TGTGCCAGCAGCCACCCGGGACTAGGGACCTACGAGCAGTACTTC
>.|TRBV4-1|TRBJ1-2|few
CASSQWGYGYTF
TGCGCCAGCAGCCAATGGGGATATGGCTACACCTTC
>TRBD2|TRBV20-1|TRBJ2-3|.
CSASPGLAGVGTDTQYF
TGCAGTGCTAGCCCGGGACTAGCGGGAGTTGGCACAGATACGCAGTATTTT
>TRBD1|TRBV3-1|TRBJ2-7|many
CASSLGTGGFYEQYF
TGTGCCAGCTCACTCGGGACAGGGGGTTTCTACGAGCAGTACTTC
>TRBD1|TRBV20-1|TRBJ2-1|.
CSASLTGTGYNEQFF
TGCAGTGCTAGCCTTACCGGGACAGGCTACAATGAGCAGTTCTTC
>.|TRBV29-1|TRBJ2-7|.
CSVEARRGEQYF
TGCAGCGTTGAGGCGCGCAGGGGCGAGCAGTACTTC
>TRBD2|TRBV7-2|TRBJ2-4|.
CASSLAGSGRAIKNIQYF
TGTGCCAGCAGCTTAGCGGGTAGCGGGAGGGCCATCAAAAACATTCAGTACTTC
>TRBD2|TRBV27|TRBJ2-2|.
CASSARLAGGGTGELFF
TGTGCCAGCAGTGCCAGACTAGCGGGAGGCGGCACCGGGGAGCTGTTTTTT
>TRBD1|TRBV29-1|TRBJ2-6|few
CSARGQPSSGANVLTF
TGCAGCGCCCGGGGACAGCCTAGCTCTGGGGCCAACGTCCTGACTTTC
>TRBD1|TRBV5-1|TRBJ1-2|.
CASSLVGQGTYGYTF
TGCGCCAGCAGCTTGGTCGGACAGGGGACCTATGGCTACACCTTC
>TRBD2|TRBV25-1|TRBJ2-3|.
CASSEFSGGGGTDTQYF
TGTGCCAGCAGTGAATTCAGCGGGGGGGGAGGCACAGATACGCAGTATTTT
>.|TRBV12-3/TRBV12-4|TRBJ1-1|.
CASSFRRQAVNTEAFF
TGTGCCAGCAGTTTCCGCAGACAGGCGGTGAACACTGAAGCTTTCTTT
>.|TRBV15|TRBJ2-7|many
CATSRDLYEQYF
TGTGCCACCAGCAGAGATCTCTACGAGCAGTACTTC
>TRBD1|TRBV4-2|TRBJ1-5|.
CASSQVGQGVNSNQPQHF
TGTGCCAGCAGCCAAGTCGGACAGGGGGTAAATAGCAATCAGCCCCAGCATTTT
>.|TRBV10-3|TRBJ1-5|once
CAISESYSNQPQHF
TGTGCCATCAGTGAGTCGTATAGCAATCAGCCCCAGCATTTT
>.|TRBV4-2|TRBJ2-3|many
CASSQDRGADTQYF
TGTGCCAGCAGCCAAGATCGCGGGGCAGATACGCAGTATTTT
>TRBD2|TRBV11-2|TRBJ2-4|.
CASSLALSTSGGSEQYF
TGTGCCAGCAGCTTAGCCCTAAGTACTAGCGGGGGGAGTGAGCAGTACTTC
>TRBD2|TRBV10-3|TRBJ2-3|.
CAIGTSGSLVDTQYF
TGTGCCATCGGGACTAGCGGGAGCTTGGTAGATACGCAGTATTTT
>.|TRBV4-2|TRBJ2-2|.
CASSRVALTGGELFF
TGTGCCAGCAGCCGAGTCGCCCTAACAGGCGGGGAGCTGTTTTTT
>.|TRBV12-3/TRBV12-4|TRBJ1-2|.
CASSSRETYGYTF
TGTGCCAGCAGTTCCCGGGAAACCTATGGCTACACCTTC
>TRBD1|TRBV4-1|TRBJ1-2|once
CASSQPPRDRGLGYTF
TGCGCCAGCAGCCAACCTCCCCGGGACAGGGGTTTGGGCTACACCTTC
>.|TRBV29-1|TRBJ2-3|.
CSIEEVFTSTDTQYF
TGCAGCATTGAAGAGGTATTTACTAGCACAGATACGCAGTATTTT
>.|TRBV12-3/TRBV12-4|TRBJ2-2|.
CASTPRQITNTGELFF
TGTGCCAGCACCCCCAGACAGATAACGAACACCGGGGAGCTGTTTTTT
>.|TRBV12-5|TRBJ1-5|many
CASGQRTYFQTRNQPQHF
TGTGCTAGTGGCCAAAGGACATACTTCCAGACTCGAAATCAGCCCCAGCATTTT
>.|TRBV6-4|TRBJ1-6|few
CATFGSPLHF
.
>TRBD1|TRBV25-1|TRBJ1-4|few
CASSLQGWDEKLFF
TGTGCCAGCAGCCTACAGGGGTGGGATGAAAAACTGTTTTTT
>.|TRBV2|TRBJ1-6|.
CASKWTSSYNSPLHF
TGTGCCAGCAAATGGACGAGCTCCTATAATTCACCCCTCCACTTT
>TRBD1|TRBV7-8|TRBJ2-3|.
CASSDSRTGRIAGPDTQYF
TGTGCCAGCAGCGACTCACGGACAGGGAGGATTGCGGGTCCAGATACGCAGTATTTT
>.|TRBV20-1|TRBJ2-3|.
CSARAGEVDTQYF
TGCAGTGCTAGAGCGGGAGAGGTAGATACGCAGTATTTT
>.|TRBV24-1|TRBJ1-1|.
CATSGRVGLDTEAFF
TGTGCCACCAGTGGCAGGGTCGGGTTAGACACTGAAGCTTTCTTT
>.|TRBV29-1|TRBJ2-1|.
CSVDPGVHQETQFF
TGCAGCGTTGATCCCGGGGTGCACCAAGAGACCCAGTTCTTC